This T cell receptor (beta chain) appears in the sequencing data of a study of shared clonotypes between healthy human individuals (dated by TCRdb to about 2020). For the study in its entirety: The cohort included three men and a couple of women between 18 and 49 years of age. Per donor, three plates each were used for CD4 naive and CD4 memory, two for CD8 naive, and one for CD8 memory. The study deeply sequenced blood TCR repertoires of 5 or 6 healthy adults to estimate repertoire size and the extent of clonotype sharing between individuals. Different laboratories and diverse techniques were used to prepare libraries and sequence TCR repertoires, to increase sequencing depth and limit assay-specific biases. Per donor, leukapheresis produced somewhere between about 0.94 and 9.5 billion PBMCs. Overall study outcomes, separate from this receptor: Because the study included only a small number of donors, the genetic and exposure-history diversity represented was limited. Only blood was sampled, and tissue TCR repertoires likely differ from those in blood. Naive subsets generally had larger estimated clonotype richness than memory subsets did. Pairwise subsampling indicated that sequencing depth was expected to affect the degree of clonotype sharing among donors. When a few donors were compared, the shared fraction of clonotypes was around 4.6% for naive CD4, less than 4% for naive CD8, roughly 2.5% for memory CD4, and 0.35% to 0.4% for memory CD8. Compared with non-shared clonotypes, clonotypes shared by all four sorted-subset donors had higher generation probabilities. Rarefaction of sorted-subset datasets indicated incomplete sequencing despite the large sequencing depth.

The junction carries 11 bases between V and J, which are trimmed by 3 bases and 2 bases respectively. The CDR3, cysteine through phenylalanine, is 14 amino acids long. Only the CDR3 region is kept as DNA, spanning 42 bases read in frame from base 1. Sequences MDHEN (CDR1) and SYDVKM (CDR2) are obtained from the germline V gene. The donors were healthy, HIV-negative adults with no recently reported acute infections or vaccinations. Only Caucasian adults living in Nashville, Tennessee, USA were represented among the donors. CD4+ T cells were enriched through magnetic negative selection, after which naive cells were positively selected on CD45RA and the remaining negative fraction served as the memory subset. Blood was collected by leukapheresis, and PBMCs were isolated by Ficoll-Histopaque density gradient centrifugation and then cryopreserved in liquid nitrogen vapor phase. Purity and quantity of every magnetically sorted T cell population were checked by analytical flow cytometry. Each sorted fraction had its genomic DNA isolated and then quantified by UV absorbance on a Nanodrop 2000c.

A word on this clone: Its cognate antigen has yet to be identified. The record has no base qualities; no much larger clone is one base away.

TCR CDR3 regions were amplified from genomic DNA by multiplex PCR using the deep immunoSEQ assay. Genomic DNA extracted from each cell subset was distributed evenly over all wells of several immunoSEQ 96-well plates, and each plate served as one replicate. For sorted subsets, about 200 ng genomic DNA, equal to tens of thousands of T cell genomes, was loaded into each replicate PCR. The purified libraries were quantified using a Qubit 3.0 fluorometer, sized with a Bioanalyzer 2100, and then quantified again using the KAPA Library Quantification kit. Every immunoSEQ 96-well plate was sequenced on a separate single-read 150-cycle Illumina NextSeq 550 flow cell. As for the original processing: Because only junctional sequences without quality scores were contained in the immunoSEQ output, filtering matching that applied to full-length reads could not be performed. To assign V/J genes and CDR3, sequences were annotated using PyIR, a Python wrapper for IgBLAST v1.9, with IMGT germline references. Any read was removed if the V/J assignment was weak (E-value above 1e-6), the CDR3 was missing, or the read contained stop codons, out-of-frame junctions, or ambiguous translated residues. V3J clonotypes were defined as sequences sharing the same inferred V gene, J gene, and CDR3 amino acid sequence. Percentage overlap between repertoires was calculated by dividing the number of shared unique clonotypes by the size of the smaller repertoire. Richness of each repertoire was evaluated using RTK rarefaction, the Chao1 estimator, and Recon v2.1 estimates of unobserved clonotypes. Generation probabilities were computed with OLGA for all TCRbeta clonotypes obtained by the gDNA method from several donors. TCRdb took over this immuneACCESS table, retaining in-frame rearrangements with V and J assigned. Such tables are incomplete; in checked studies, under half of the missing clones stem from an unresolved V gene, and the remainder is unexplained. The DNA was the basis for D and trimming; V, J and clone size are from that table. The sample records around 600,000 clones, 95% to 98% of which are singletons. In total, the top ten clones hold 0.057% of the sample.

Sequencing was carried out using naive CD4+ T cells sorted from blood. Reading the label with the study, this specimen's cell subset or site is: CD45RA+ positively selected. Rearrangement joined TRBV28 to TRBJ2-7; TRBD2 is a possible D gene, resting on 6 matching bases. The receptor's source is a woman between 25 and 40 years old in good health. The base sequence is TGTGCCAGCAGTTTTGAGGGACTTGCCTACGAGCAGTACTTC. Translated, it gives CASSFEGLAYEQYF.